This T cell receptor (beta chain) appears in the sequencing data of a study of early T cells in non-severe SARS-CoV-2 infection (TCRdb year 2021). For the study in its entirety: Bulk RNA from unsorted whole blood was used for TCR sequencing, so alpha and beta chains could not be paired. Overall study outcomes, separate from this receptor: VDJdb matching was skewed toward anti-spike CD8 responses and likely underestimated virus-specific expansions, missing private and CD4 specificities.

This clonotype came up many times. Its recognized antigen is unknown. No quality values exist for individual bases; no much larger clone is one base distant. Libraries were prepared through 5' RACE. Sequencing instrument: NextSeq 500. Unique molecular identifiers were attached to individual cDNA molecules in the TCR library protocol so that sequencing error and PCR bias could be corrected. TCR alpha and beta chains were both sequenced, and the abundances of alpha and beta sequences in each sample were closely correlated with each other. The study's own analysis went as follows. Decombinator V4 was used to perform V gene, J gene and CDR3 annotation of TCR sequences. Expanded TCRs were defined as changing significantly between any two time points under a Poisson model with p below 0.0001. TCR abundances were normalised to the total number of TCRs sequenced in each sample and reported as counts per million. TRAV1-2 paired with TRAJ12, TRAJ20 or TRAJ33 defined MAIT TCRs, while TRAV10 paired with TRAJ18 defined iNKT TCRs. VDJdb, accessed on 1 November 2021, was searched for TCRs annotated for CMV, EBV and SARS-CoV-2, and TCRs annotated for more than one antigen were excluded. TCRdb reanalyzed the raw reads on its own, using fastp at Q25 for trimming and MiXCR for clone calling, and kept in-frame beta chains. Every CDR3 protein is listed once, alongside the most common genes and DNA of its rows. TCRdb, rather than the study authors, made the V and J calls. The sample table records approximately 66,000 distinct CDR3 sequences; around 13% of these occur just once. The ten biggest clones cover roughly 5.2% of the sample.

Set within a cohort of healthcare workers in London, UK, this nested case-control study involved weekly PCR testing of nasopharyngeal swabs along with blood sampling. Healthcare workers were enrolled in the week of the UK lockdown, from 23 to 31 March 2020, and were followed every week for up to roughly 15 weeks. Measured from the cysteine to the phenylalanine, the CDR3 is 17 residues long. Solely the CDR3 DNA is kept, with 51 bases framed from the first base. Taken from the germline V gene, the CDR1 and CDR2 loops are MGHRA and YSYEKL. V is cut back by 0 bases and J by 4 bases, with 6 bases in the junction unmatched.

This receptor was obtained from an adult who was a healthcare worker with PCR-confirmed SARS-CoV-2 infection or an uninfected control (not recorded which). Sequenced sample: whole blood. The chain is assembled from TRBV4-1 and TRBJ2-3, and TRBD2 aligns with 11 junction nucleotides. The DNA reads as follows: TGCGCCAGCAGCCAAGACCCACTAGCGGGAGTACCAGATACGCAGTATTTT. Its protein product is CASSQDPLAGVPDTQYF.